Listed below are T cell receptor beta chains from one sample, sequenced in a study of blood T cells in healthy people across ages. MiXCR, applied by TCRdb to the 5' RACE reads, yields one record per CDR3 protein. Here the sample spans more than 1,400,000 distinct CDR3 sequences, roughly 45% being singletons. Material for sequencing was blood. Receptors were obtained from a woman younger than 30 in good health. Each CDR3 is given with its conserved first and last residue. The D gene is left open where the match is weak. Size is omitted from some rows. Given values are once, few, many or a class for expanded clones.

TRBV4-1,.,.,TRBJ2-1,TGCGCCAGCAGCCAAGTCGGGACCGAGGCCTACAATGAGCAGTTCTTC,CASSQVGTEAYNEQFF
TRBV6-6,.,.,TRBJ1-6,TGTGCCACTGGAGGGGGGGAGGCCTCCTATAATTCACCCCTCCACTTT,CATGGGEASYNSPLHF
TRBV10-3,.,TRBD2,TRBJ2-7,TGTGCCACCTCCGAGCGGGGGACCTACGAGCAGTACTTC,CATSERGTYEQYF
TRBV27,few,TRBD1,TRBJ2-7,TGTGCCAGCAGTTTCCACTCAGGGGGCGAGCAGTACTTC,CASSFHSGGEQYF
TRBV19,.,.,TRBJ2-6,TGTGCCAGTACCTCGGGGACGAGGGTCTCTGGGGCCAACGTCCTGACTTTC,CASTSGTRVSGANVLTF
TRBV27,.,TRBD1,TRBJ2-4,TGTGCCAGCAGTCGGTCCGGGACAGGGGGTGGAAACATTCAGTACTTC,CASSRSGTGGGNIQYF
TRBV6-1,.,.,TRBJ1-2,TGTGCCAGCAGTAAGGATCTTGGATCGACAGTTAACTATGGCTACACCTTC,CASSKDLGSTVNYGYTF
TRBV6-1,.,.,TRBJ2-5,TGTGCCAGCAGGAGGGTGGGGGAGACCCAGTACTTC,CASRRVGETQYF
TRBV9,.,.,TRBJ2-3,TGTGCCAGCAGCGTAGAAGCTAGCGGCACAGATACGCAGTATTTT,CASSVEASGTDTQYF
TRBV11-2,few,.,TRBJ2-7,TGTGCCAGCAGCTTACGAGGCCGTCTCTTTGATTACTACGAGCAGTACTTC,CASSLRGRLFDYYEQYF
TRBV2,few,.,TRBJ2-7,TGTGCCAGCAGGACCCCGGGACTCCCCTCCTACGAGCAGTACTTC,CASRTPGLPSYEQYF
TRBV30,.,.,TRBJ2-7,TGTGCCTGGAGTCCGGCCGGGACAAACTACGAGCAGTACTTC,CAWSPAGTNYEQYF
TRBV5-6,.,TRBD2,TRBJ2-7,TGTGCCAGCAGCTTTATCCGACTAGCGGAGGGGCCCTCCTACGAGCAGTACTTC,CASSFIRLAEGPSYEQYF
TRBV20-1,few,.,TRBJ2-5,TGCAGTGCTAGACCTAGGCCGGGGGAGACCCAGTACTTC,CSARPRPGETQYF
TRBV3-1,.,.,TRBJ1-2,TGTGCCAGCAGCCTTTCGACTTCCTCAGGTGATGGCTACACCTTC,CASSLSTSSGDGYTF
TRBV5-1,.,.,TRBJ2-3,TGCGCCAGCTATCCTGGCTCTGTCGGCACAGATACGCAGTATTTT,CASYPGSVGTDTQYF
TRBV12-3/TRBV12-4,.,.,TRBJ2-2,TGTGCCAGCAGTCCTCCCCCGGCTGCCAACACCGGGGAGCTGTTTTTT,CASSPPPAANTGELFF
TRBV12-5,few,.,TRBJ2-1,TGTGCTAGTGGTGCCGCCCTTGAGGGTCATGAGCAGTTCTTC,CASGAALEGHEQFF
TRBV20-1,.,TRBD1,TRBJ1-5,TGCAGTGCTAGAGATCGGCAGGGGGGTCAGCCCCAGCATTTT,CSARDRQGGQPQHF
TRBV7-3,few,TRBD2,TRBJ2-3,TGTGCCAGCAGCCAAAGCGGGGGGGTGTTTGATACGCAGTATTTT,CASSQSGGVFDTQYF
TRBV7-3,.,TRBD2,TRBJ2-3,TGTGCCAGCAGCTTTAGCGGGGGGGCCCGAGATACGCAGTATTTT,CASSFSGGARDTQYF
TRBV12-5,.,TRBD2,TRBJ2-4,TGTGCTAGTGGTTTAATTGCGGGAGCCTACAATGAGCAGTACTTC,CASGLIAGAYNEQYF
TRBV4-1,.,TRBD2,TRBJ2-3,TGCGCCAGCGGCCAAAAGAGCTCGGGACTAGCGGGAGTCAAAGATACGCAGTATTTT,CASGQKSSGLAGVKDTQYF
TRBV11-2,few,TRBD2,TRBJ2-3,TGTGCCAGCAGCGCCCCGGGACTAGCGGGGGGTACTAGCACAGATACGCAGTATTTT,CASSAPGLAGGTSTDTQYF
TRBV6-6,.,TRBD2,TRBJ2-7,TGTGCCAGCTCCGGCCTGGCGGGAGGAATTAACGAGCAGTACTTC,CASSGLAGGINEQYF
TRBV29-1,few,.,TRBJ1-5,TGCAGCGCCCGGGACTACAATCAGCCCCAGCATTTT,CSARDYNQPQHF
TRBV25-1,few,.,TRBJ2-1,TGTGCCAGCAGTGAGCCCAGCGGAGCCAATGAGCAGTTCTTC,CASSEPSGANEQFF
TRBV10-3,.,.,TRBJ1-3,TGTGCCATCACCACCCAGCTCTCTGGAAACACCATATATTTT,CAITTQLSGNTIYF